This T cell receptor beta chain was sequenced during a study of T cells in localized non-small cell lung cancer. The CDR3 runs 15 residues. From germline, CDR1 is MNHGY and CDR2 SAAAGT. V shed 2 bases and J 4 bases; nucleotides not matched to a gene: 3. Data came from immunoSEQ multiplex PCR; TCRdb stores just in-frame clones and leaves some out. The table has about 2,400 clones, over 20% seen once. This rearrangement joins TRBV6-8 to TRBJ1-5, with 9 bases lining up with TRBD1. The sample was lung tumor tissue, taken before any cancer treatment. The sequence derives from a man between 40 and 70 years old with stage I lung adenocarcinoma. The CDR3 sequence: CASSYRGTGNQPQHF. The CDR3 region has the DNA TGTGCCAGCAGTTACAGAGGGACAGGGAATCAGCCCCAGCATTTT.